The next 11 T cell receptor beta chains were all read from a single sample in a study of blood T cell repertoires in COVID-19. Assay: immunoSEQ multiplex PCR; the TCRdb copy retains only in-frame clones and omits some. This table has about 350,000 clones, 87% appearing once. The sequencing input was PBMCs or T cells enriched from blood (not recorded which). These TCRs come from a woman aged 25 to 45 who had recovered from COVID-19.

The chain carries TRBV28 and TRBJ1-4; 7 nucleotides align to TRBD1. The J segment lost 6 bases and the V segment lost 3 bases, leaving 4 bases of the junction unmatched. The length of the CDR3 is 14 residues. Germline CDR1 MDHEN, CDR2 SYDVKM. The CDR3 loop is CASSFGQADEKLFF. In DNA form, the CDR3 reads TGTGCCAGCAGTTTCGGACAGGCGGATGAAAAACTGTTTTTT.

The chain carries TRBV5-5 and TRBJ1-5; 7 bases are a match to TRBD1. Unmatched junction bases numbered 3, after V lost 3 bases and J lost 0 bases. CDR3 length equals 15 residues. Germline lookup yields CDR1 SGHKS and CDR2 YYEKEE (reference sequence). CDR3 protein: CASSSGTVSNQPQHF. Written as DNA, the CDR3 is TGTGCCAGCAGCTCCGGGACAGTTAGCAATCAGCCCCAGCATTTT.

The V and J genes are TRBV11-2 and TRBJ1-5; possibly TRBD1 for D (5 bases). The CDR3 is 13 amino acids. V gave up 4 bases and J gave up 7 bases, with 11 bases separating them. The germline V gene encodes CDR1 SGHAT and CDR2 FQNNGV. The CDR3 nucleotides read TGTGCCAGCAGCTCTCAGGGTTACCAGCCCCAGCATTTT. This codes for CASSSQGYQPQHF. The variable domain in full, completed from reference TRBV11-2 and TRBJ1-5, reads EAGVAQSPRYKIIEKRQSVAFWCNPISGHATLYWYQQILGQGPKLLIQFQNNGVVDDSQLPKDRFSAERLKGVDSTLKIQPAKLEDSAVYLCASSSQGYQPQHFGDGTRLSIL.

The J gene is TRBJ2-7, the V gene TRBV27; 9 nucleotides align to TRBD1. The germline V gene encodes CDR1 MNHEY and CDR2 SMNVEV (reference sequence). This CDR3 has 15 residues. J was trimmed by 5 bases and V by 5 bases; bases with no gene match: 10. CDR3 in DNA: TGTGCCAGCAGTGCCCCCGGGACAGGGTATGACGAGCAGTACTTC. Its translation is CASSAPGTGYDEQYF.

This chain links TRBV6-5 with TRBJ2-2; D is possibly TRBD1 (6 bases). With 11 bases removed from V and 4 bases from J, the gap between germline ends came to 14 bases. Germline V gene data show CDR1 as MNHEY and CDR2 as SVGAGI. The CDR3 loop spans 13 amino acids. The CDR3 reads CAGNRDSTGELFF. In nucleotides, the CDR3 is TGTGCCGGCAACAGGGATTCCACCGGGGAGCTGTTTTTT.

Here the CDR3 reads CASRPGGYTPLSSYGYTF. CDR3 in DNA: TGTGCCAGCAGACCAGGAGGGTACACCCCCTTGAGCTCCTATGGCTACACCTTC. This chain uses TRBV28 with TRBJ1-2; D ambiguous. CDR3 size: 18 residues. Germline CDR1 reads MDHEN; CDR2 reads SYDVKM. Trimming shortened V by 6 bases and J by 4 bases, and 27 bases separated the two germline ends.

The CDR3, as DNA: TGCGCCAGCAGACAGGGGCCGGCTAACTATGGCTACACCTTC. The encoded protein is CASRQGPANYGYTF. The chain links TRBV10-2 to TRBJ1-2, with TRBD1 matching over 7 bases. The trim removed 6 bases at V and 0 bases at J, leaving 4 bases unmatched. Looked up from germline, CDR1 is WSHSY and CDR2 is SAAADI. The CDR3 has 14 residues.

The gene calls are TRBV4-2 and TRBJ2-7, with a weak D call TRBD2 (5 bases). V lost 2 bases to trimming and J lost 2 bases, with 13 bases between them. From germline, CDR1 is LGHNA and CDR2 YNFKEQ. This CDR3 has 15 residues. The CDR3 nucleotides read TGTGCCAGCAGCCAATCCAGACTACCAACCTACGAGCAGTACTTC. It is translated as CASSQSRLPTYEQYF.

This rearrangement joins TRBV19 to TRBJ1-5; the D gene is possibly TRBD1 (6 bases). Trimming stripped 9 bases from V and 9 bases from J, with 12 bases between. The CDR3 consists of 11 residues. Germline loops: CDR1 LNHDA, CDR2 SQIVND (reference sequence). The CDR3 here is CASSQGRPQHF. CDR3 DNA: TGTGCCAGCTCACAGGGTCGGCCCCAGCATTTT.

This clone was recorded only once. The chain has TRBV27 and TRBJ1-4, with 7 bases matching TRBD1. The V gene's germline CDR1 is MNHEY and CDR2 SMNVEV (reference sequence). The junction had 7 bases not matched to a gene; V was cut back by 3 bases and J by 6 bases. This CDR3 contains 15 residues. The CDR3 coding sequence is TGTGCCAGCAGTTTCACCAGGGGGACTTATGAAAAACTGTTTTTT. Translation gives CASSFTRGTYEKLFF.

This chain uses TRBV10-3 with TRBJ1-1; D perhaps matches TRBD1 (6 bases). Germline loops: CDR1 ENHRY, CDR2 SYGVKD. Trimming removed 6 bases from V and 2 bases from J, with 13 bases in between. This CDR3 comprises 14 residues. CDR3 nucleotide sequence: TGTGCCATCAGCCCTCAACAGGGAAACACTGAAGCTTTCTTT. It specifies CAISPQQGNTEAFF.